This T cell receptor beta chain was documented in a study of T-cell memory formation after mild COVID-19. TCRdb itself ran the 5' RACE reads through MiXCR, one entry per CDR3 protein. This sample has tens of thousands of distinct CDR3 sequences; 10% to 15% occur once, and the top ten carry around a quarter. This clonotype turned up a few times. Trimming took 5 bases from V and 0 from J, leaving 22 bases between them. Germline lookup yields CDR1 SGHAT and CDR2 FQNNGV. The CDR3 totals 18 residues. The origin of this receptor is an adult woman who had mild COVID-19 (a few samples of this study predate the infection). Cell type and time point are not known. V and J are TRBV11-2 and TRBJ2-5; D is perhaps TRBD2 (6 bases). The material sequenced was PBMCs or a T cell subset sorted from them (not recorded which). CDR3 sequence: CASSRLVRQQLYQETQYF. The DNA for the CDR3 is TGTGCCAGCAGCCGACTAGTAAGACAGCAGCTGTACCAAGAGACCCAGTACTTC.